This T cell receptor (beta chain) was profiled in a study of cytotoxic CD8 clonotypes in ibrutinib-treated CLL. Study overall: An average of about 250,000 productive templates and 94,082 productive rearrangements was obtained per sample.

The CDR3 sequence is 13 residues long. Germline CDR1 is SGHDN and CDR2 is FVKESK. V lost 2 bases and J 12 bases, leaving 16 bases between the germline ends. Broader study findings: The public clonotypes identified were infrequent and showed contraction or stability on treatment.

Remarks on this clone: Antigen: not known.

Produced via immunoSEQ multiplex PCR; TCRdb's table is partial and in-frame only. The data show about 200,000 clones, approximately 70% seen once. The genes are TRBV14 and TRBJ1-2; possible D gene TRBD1, 5 bases. The clonotype was recovered from a human donor with chronic lymphocytic leukemia. The sequencing here drew on PBMCs, taken after 12 months of ibrutinib treatment. The CDR3 sequence is CASSQSFGGENTF. The CDR3 DNA reads as TGTGCCAGCAGCCAATCCTTTGGAGGGGAGAACACCTTC. Full variable domain (missing parts from reference TRBV14 and TRBJ1-2): EAGVTQFPSHSVIEKGQTVTLRCDPISGHDNLYWYRRVMGKEIKFLLHFVKESKQDESGMPNNRFLAERTGGTYSTLKVQPAELEDSGVYFCASSQSFGGENTFGSGTRLTVV.